This TCR beta chain was observed in a study of radiation and T cells in renal cell carcinoma. The assay was immunoSEQ multiplex PCR, and TCRdb's table has in-frame clones only and misses some. The sample has 150,000 or so clones, 88% seen once. CDR1 is SGHTA and CDR2 is FQGNSA in the germline V gene. Trimming pared 3 bases from V and 7 bases from J, leaving 12 bases between. The CDR3 sequence is 14 residues long. A note on this clone: What it recognizes is unknown.

The study's findings and limits: Baseline intratumoral clonotype presence is unknown without pretreatment biopsies.

Time point denoted: baseline pretreatment blood. Regarding treatment: 15 Gy SBRT to primary tumor, nephrectomy 4 weeks later. The TCR originated in a woman in her 70s with renal cell carcinoma. The sample in question was blood, obtained from a patient whose treatment included radiotherapy and nephrectomy. The chain combines TRBV7-2 with TRBJ1-4; D is unresolved. The CDR3 coding sequence is TGTGCCAGCAGCTTCTCTAGGGCTGGTGAAAAACTGTTTTTT. Residues: CASSFSRAGEKLFF.